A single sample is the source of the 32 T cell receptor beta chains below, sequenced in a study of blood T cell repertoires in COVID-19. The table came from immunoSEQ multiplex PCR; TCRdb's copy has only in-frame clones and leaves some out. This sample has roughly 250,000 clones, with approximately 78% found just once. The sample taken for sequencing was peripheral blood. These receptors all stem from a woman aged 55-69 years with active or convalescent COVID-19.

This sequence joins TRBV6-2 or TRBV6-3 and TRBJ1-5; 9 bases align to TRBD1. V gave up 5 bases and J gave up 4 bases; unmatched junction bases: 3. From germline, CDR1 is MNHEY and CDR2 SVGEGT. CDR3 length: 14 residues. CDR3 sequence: CASSTGTGNQPQHF. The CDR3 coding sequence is TGTGCCAGCAGTACCGGGACAGGGAATCAGCCCCAGCATTTT.

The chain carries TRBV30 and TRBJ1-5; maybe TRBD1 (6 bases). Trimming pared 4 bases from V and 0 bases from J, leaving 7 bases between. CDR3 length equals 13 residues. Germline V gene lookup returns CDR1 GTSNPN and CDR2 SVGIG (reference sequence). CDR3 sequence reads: CAWKGGSNQPQHF. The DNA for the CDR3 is TGTGCCTGGAAAGGGGGTAGCAATCAGCCCCAGCATTTT.

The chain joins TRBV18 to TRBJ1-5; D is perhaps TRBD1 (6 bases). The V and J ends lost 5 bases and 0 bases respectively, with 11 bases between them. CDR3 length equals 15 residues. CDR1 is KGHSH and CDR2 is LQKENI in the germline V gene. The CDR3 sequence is CASSGQIYSNQPQHF. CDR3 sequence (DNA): TGTGCCAGCTCAGGACAGATCTATAGCAATCAGCCCCAGCATTTT.

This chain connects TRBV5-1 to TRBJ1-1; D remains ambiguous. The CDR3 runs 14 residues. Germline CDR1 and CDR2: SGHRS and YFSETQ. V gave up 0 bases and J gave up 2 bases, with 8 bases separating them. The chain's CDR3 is CASSLAGTNTEAFF. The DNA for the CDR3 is TGCGCCAGCAGCTTGGCAGGCACCAACACTGAAGCTTTCTTT. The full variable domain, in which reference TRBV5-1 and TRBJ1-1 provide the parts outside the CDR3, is KAGVTQTPRYLIKTRGQQVTLSCSPISGHRSVSWYQQTPGQGLQFLFEYFSETQRNKGNFPGRFSGRQFSNSRSEMNVSTLELGDSALYLCASSLAGTNTEAFFGQGTRLTVV.

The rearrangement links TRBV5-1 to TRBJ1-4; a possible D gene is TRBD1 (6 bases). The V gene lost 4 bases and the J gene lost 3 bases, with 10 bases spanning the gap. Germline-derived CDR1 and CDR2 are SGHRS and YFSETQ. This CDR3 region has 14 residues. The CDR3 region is CASSQGGANEKLFF. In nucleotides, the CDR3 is TGCGCCAGCAGCCAAGGGGGGGCTAATGAAAAACTGTTTTTT.

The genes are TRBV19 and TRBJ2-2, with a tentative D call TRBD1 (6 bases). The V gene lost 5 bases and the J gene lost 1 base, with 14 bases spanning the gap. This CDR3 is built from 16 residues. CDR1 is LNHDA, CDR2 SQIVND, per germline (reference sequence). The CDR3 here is CASSLRPTGNTGELFF. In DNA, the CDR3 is TGTGCCAGTAGTCTAAGACCGACAGGGAACACCGGGGAGCTGTTTTTT.

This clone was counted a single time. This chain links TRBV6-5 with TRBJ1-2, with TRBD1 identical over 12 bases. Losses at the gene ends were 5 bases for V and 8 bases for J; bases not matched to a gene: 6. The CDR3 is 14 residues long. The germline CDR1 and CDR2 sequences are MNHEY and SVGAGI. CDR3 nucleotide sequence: TGTGCCAGCAGTCTCATAGGGACAGGGGGCGGCTACACCTTC. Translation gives CASSLIGTGGGYTF.

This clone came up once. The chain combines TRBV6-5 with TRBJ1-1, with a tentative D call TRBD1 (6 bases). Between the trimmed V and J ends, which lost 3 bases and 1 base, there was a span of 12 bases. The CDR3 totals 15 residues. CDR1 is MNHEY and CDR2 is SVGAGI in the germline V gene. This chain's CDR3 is CASSYPRGGNTEAFF. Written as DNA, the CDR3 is TGTGCCAGCAGTTATCCCAGGGGCGGGAACACTGAAGCTTTCTTT.

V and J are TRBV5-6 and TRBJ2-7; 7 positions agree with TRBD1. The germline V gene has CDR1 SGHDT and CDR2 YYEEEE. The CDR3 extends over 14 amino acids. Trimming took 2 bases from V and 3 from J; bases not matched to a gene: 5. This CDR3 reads CASSFAGTDYEQYF. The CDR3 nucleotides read TGTGCCAGCAGCTTCGCTGGGACAGACTACGAGCAGTACTTC.

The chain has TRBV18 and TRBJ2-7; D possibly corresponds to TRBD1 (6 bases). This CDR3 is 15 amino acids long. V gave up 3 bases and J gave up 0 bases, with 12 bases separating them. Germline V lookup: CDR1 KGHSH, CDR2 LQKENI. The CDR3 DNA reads TGTGCCAGCTCACCTATTGGACAGCCCTCCTACGAGCAGTACTTC. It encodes CASSPIGQPSYEQYF. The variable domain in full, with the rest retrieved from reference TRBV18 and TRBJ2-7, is NAGVMQNPRHLVRRRGQEARLRCSPMKGHSHVYWYRQLPEEGLKFMVYLQKENIIDESGMPKERFSAEFPKEGPSILRIQQVVRGDSAAYFCASSPIGQPSYEQYFGPGTRLTVT.

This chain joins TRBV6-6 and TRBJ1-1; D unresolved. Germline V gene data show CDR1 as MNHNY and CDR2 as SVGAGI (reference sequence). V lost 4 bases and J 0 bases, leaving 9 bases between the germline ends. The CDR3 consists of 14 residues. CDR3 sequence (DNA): TGTGCCAGCAGTTTGCGGCAAATGAACACTGAAGCTTTCTTT. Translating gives CASSLRQMNTEAFF.

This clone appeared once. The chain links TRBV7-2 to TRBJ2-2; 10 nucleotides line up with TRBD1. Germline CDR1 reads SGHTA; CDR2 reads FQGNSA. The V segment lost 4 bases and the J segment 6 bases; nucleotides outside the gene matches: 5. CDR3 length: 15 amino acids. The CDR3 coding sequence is TGTGCCAGCAGCTCCGACAGGGGGCGGGCCGGGGAGCTGTTTTTT. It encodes CASSSDRGRAGELFF.

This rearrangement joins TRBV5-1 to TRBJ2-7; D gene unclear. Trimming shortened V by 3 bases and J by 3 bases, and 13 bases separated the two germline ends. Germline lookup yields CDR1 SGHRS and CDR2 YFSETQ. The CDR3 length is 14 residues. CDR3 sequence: CASSSSSNSYEQYF. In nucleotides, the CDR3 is TGCGCCAGCAGCTCGTCCTCAAACAGCTACGAGCAGTACTTC.

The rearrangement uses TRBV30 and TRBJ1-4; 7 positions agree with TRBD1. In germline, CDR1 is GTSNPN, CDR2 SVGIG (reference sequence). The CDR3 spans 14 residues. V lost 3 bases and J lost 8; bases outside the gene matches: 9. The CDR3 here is CAWSGTTGVEKLFF. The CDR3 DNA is TGTGCCTGGAGCGGCACTACAGGGGTCGAAAAACTGTTTTTT. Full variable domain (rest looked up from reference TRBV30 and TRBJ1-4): SQTIHQWPATLVQPVGSPLSLECTVEGTSNPNLYWYRQAAGRGLQLLFYSVGIGQISSEVPQNLSASRPQDRQFILSSKKLLLSDSGFYLCAWSGTTGVEKLFFGSGTQLSVL.

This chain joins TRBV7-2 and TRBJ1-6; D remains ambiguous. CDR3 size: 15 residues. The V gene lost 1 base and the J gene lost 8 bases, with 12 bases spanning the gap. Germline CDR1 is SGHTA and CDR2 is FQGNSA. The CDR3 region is CASSLGLRSDSPLHF. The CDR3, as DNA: TGTGCCAGCAGCTTAGGGCTTCGGAGTGATTCACCCCTCCACTTT.

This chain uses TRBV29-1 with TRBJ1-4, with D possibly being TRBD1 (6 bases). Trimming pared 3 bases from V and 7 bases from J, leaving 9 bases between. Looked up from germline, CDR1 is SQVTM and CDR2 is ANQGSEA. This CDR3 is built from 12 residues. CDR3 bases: TGCAGCGTTGAGACCAGGGGTGAAAAACTGTTTTTT. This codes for CSVETRGEKLFF.

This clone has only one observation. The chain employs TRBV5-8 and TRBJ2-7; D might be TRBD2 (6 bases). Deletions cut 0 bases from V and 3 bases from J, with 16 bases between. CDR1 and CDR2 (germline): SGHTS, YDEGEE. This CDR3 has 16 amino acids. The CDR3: CASSLGSGTASYEQYF. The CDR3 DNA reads TGTGCCAGCAGCTTGGGTTCCGGGACTGCGAGCTACGAGCAGTACTTC.

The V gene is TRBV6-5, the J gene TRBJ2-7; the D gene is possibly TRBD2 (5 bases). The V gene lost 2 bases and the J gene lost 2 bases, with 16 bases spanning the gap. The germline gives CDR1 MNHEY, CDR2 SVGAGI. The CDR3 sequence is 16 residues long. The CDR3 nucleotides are TGTGCCAGCAGTTACAACCGGGATCACGGCGCCTACGAGCAGTACTTC. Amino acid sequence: CASSYNRDHGAYEQYF.

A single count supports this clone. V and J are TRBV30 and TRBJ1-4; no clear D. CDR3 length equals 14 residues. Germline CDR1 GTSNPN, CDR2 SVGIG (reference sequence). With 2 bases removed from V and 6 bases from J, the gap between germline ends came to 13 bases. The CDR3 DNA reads TGTGCCTGGAGTTTCCACTCCGGAGATGAAAAACTGTTTTTT. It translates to CAWSFHSGDEKLFF.

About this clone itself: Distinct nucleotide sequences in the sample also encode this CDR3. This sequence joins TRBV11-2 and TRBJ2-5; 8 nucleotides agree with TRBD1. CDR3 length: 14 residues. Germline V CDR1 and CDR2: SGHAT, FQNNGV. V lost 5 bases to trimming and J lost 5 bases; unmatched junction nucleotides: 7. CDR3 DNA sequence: TGTGCCAGCAGCCTAGGACAGGGAAGGGAGACCCAGTACTTC. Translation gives CASSLGQGRETQYF.

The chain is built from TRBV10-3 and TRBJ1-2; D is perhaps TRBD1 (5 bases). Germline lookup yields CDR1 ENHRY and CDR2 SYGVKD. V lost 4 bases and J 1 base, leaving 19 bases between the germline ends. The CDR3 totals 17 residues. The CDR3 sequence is CAISVLTAPKNNYGYTF. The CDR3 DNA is TGTGCCATCAGTGTTCTGACAGCTCCTAAGAATAACTATGGCTACACCTTC.

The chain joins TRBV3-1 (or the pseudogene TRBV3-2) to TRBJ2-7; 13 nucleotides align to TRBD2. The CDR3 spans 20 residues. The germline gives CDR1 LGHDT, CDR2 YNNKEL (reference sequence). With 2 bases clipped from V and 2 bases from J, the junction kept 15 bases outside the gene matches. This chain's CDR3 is CASSQSPGLAGATTPYEQYF. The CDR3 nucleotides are TGTGCCAGCAGCCAATCTCCCGGACTAGCGGGGGCGACAACCCCCTACGAGCAGTACTTC.

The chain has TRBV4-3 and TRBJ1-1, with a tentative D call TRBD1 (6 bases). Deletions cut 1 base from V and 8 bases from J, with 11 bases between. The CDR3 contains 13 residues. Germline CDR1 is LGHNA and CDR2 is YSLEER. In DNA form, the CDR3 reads TGCGCCAGCAGCCAAGGAAGAACAGGGGAAGCTTTCTTT. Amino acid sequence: CASSQGRTGEAFF.

The CDR3 here is CASSIRDRDYGYTF. Written as DNA, the CDR3 is TGCGCCAGCAGCATCCGGGACAGGGACTATGGCTACACCTTC. The chain couples TRBV5-1 to TRBJ1-2; the match to TRBD1 covers 9 bases. V gave up 4 bases and J gave up 3 bases; unmatched junction bases: 4. Germline CDR1 is SGHRS and CDR2 is YFSETQ. The CDR3 contains 14 residues.

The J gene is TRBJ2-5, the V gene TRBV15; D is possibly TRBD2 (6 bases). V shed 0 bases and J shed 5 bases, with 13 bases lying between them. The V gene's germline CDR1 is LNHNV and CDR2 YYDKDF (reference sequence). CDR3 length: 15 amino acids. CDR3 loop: CATSRDNWRAETQYF. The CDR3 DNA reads TGTGCCACCAGCAGAGATAATTGGAGGGCGGAGACCCAGTACTTC.

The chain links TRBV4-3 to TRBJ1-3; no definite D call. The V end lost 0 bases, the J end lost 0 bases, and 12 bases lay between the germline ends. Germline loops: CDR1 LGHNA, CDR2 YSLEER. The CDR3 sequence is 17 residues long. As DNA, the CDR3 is TGCGCCAGCAGCCAAGATAAGACGGAGAGCTCTGGAAACACCATATATTTT. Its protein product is CASSQDKTESSGNTIYF.

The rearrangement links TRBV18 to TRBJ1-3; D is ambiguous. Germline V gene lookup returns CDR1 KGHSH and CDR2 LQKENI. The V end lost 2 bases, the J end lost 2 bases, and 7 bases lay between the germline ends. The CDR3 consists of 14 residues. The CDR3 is CASSPGGTGNTIYF. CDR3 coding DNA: TGTGCCAGCTCACCAGGAGGGACTGGAAACACCATATATTTT.

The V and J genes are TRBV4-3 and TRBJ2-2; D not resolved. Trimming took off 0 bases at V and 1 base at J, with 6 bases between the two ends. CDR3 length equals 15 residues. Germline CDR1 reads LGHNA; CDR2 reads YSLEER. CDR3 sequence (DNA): TGCGCCAGCAGCCAAGATACAAAGAACACCGGGGAGCTGTTTTTT. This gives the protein CASSQDTKNTGELFF.

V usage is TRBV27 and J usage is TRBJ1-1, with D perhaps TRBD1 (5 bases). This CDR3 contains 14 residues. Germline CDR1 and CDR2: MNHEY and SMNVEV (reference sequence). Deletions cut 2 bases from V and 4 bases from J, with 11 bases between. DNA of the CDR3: TGTGCCAGCAGTTTAGGGGGAGCGGGCACTGAAGCTTTCTTT. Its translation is CASSLGGAGTEAFF.

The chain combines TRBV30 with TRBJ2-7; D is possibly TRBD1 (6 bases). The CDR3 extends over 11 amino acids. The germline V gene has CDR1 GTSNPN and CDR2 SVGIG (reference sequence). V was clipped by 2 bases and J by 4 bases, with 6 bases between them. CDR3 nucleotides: TGTGCCTGGAGTAGGGGGTACGAGCAGTACTTC. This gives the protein CAWSRGYEQYF.

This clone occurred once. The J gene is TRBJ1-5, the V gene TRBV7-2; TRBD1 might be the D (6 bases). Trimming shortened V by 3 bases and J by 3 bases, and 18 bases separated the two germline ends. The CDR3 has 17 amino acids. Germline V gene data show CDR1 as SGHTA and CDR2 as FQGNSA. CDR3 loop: CASSFPWTGGHNQPQHF. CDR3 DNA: TGTGCCAGCAGCTTTCCATGGACTGGGGGCCACAATCAGCCCCAGCATTTT.

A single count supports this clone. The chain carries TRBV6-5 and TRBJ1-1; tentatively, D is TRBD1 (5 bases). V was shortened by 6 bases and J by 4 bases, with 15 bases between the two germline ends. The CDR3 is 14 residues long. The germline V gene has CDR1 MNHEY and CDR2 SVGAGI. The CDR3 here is CASSPGSWSTEAFF. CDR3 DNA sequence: TGTGCCAGCAGCCCAGGGTCGTGGAGCACTGAAGCTTTCTTT.